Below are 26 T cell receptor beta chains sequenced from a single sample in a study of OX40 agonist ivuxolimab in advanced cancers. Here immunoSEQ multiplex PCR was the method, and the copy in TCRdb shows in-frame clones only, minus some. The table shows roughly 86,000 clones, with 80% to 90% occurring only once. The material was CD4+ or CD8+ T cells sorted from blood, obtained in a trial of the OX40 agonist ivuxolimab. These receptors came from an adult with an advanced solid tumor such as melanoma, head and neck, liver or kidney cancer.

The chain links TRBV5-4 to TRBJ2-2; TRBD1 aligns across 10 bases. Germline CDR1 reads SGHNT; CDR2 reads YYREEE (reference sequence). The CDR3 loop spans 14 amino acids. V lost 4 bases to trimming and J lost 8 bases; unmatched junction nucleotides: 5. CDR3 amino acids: CASSQRQGAGELFF. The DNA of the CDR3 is TGTGCCAGCAGCCAAAGACAGGGGGCTGGGGAGCTGTTTTTT.

Written as DNA, the CDR3 is TGTGCCAGCAGCCCGGGACTAGCGAGAACCTACAATGAGCAGTTCTTC. Amino acid sequence: CASSPGLARTYNEQFF. The chain carries TRBV14 and TRBJ2-1; 10 positions agree with TRBD2. Germline values: CDR1 SGHDN, CDR2 FVKESK. The CDR3 contains 16 residues. With 4 bases clipped from V and 2 bases from J, the junction kept 5 bases outside the gene matches.

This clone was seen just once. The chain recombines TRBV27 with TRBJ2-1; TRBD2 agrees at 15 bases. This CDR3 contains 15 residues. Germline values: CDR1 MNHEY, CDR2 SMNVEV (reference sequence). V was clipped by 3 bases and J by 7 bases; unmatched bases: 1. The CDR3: CASSFGLAGGNEQFF. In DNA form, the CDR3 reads TGTGCCAGCAGTTTCGGACTAGCGGGGGGGAATGAGCAGTTCTTC.

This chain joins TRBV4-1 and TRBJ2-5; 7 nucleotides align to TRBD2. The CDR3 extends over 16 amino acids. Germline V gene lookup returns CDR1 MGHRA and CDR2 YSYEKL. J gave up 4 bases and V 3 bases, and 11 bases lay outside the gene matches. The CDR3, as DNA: TGCGCCAGCAGCCAGGGCCTAGCGGAGGGAGGAGAGACCCAGTACTTC. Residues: CASSQGLAEGGETQYF.

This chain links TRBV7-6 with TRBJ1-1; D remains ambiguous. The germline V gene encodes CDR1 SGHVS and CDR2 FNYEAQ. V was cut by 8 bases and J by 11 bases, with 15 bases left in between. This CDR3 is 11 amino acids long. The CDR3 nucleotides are TGTGCCAGCGACGGTGGCATCGGGGCTTTCTTT. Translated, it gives CASDGGIGAFF. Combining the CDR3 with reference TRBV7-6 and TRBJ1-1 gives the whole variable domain GAGVSQSPRYKVTKRGQDVALRCDPISGHVSLYWYRQALGQGPEFLTYFNYEAQQDKSGLPNDRFSAERPEGSISTLTIQRTEQRDSAMYRCASDGGIGAFFGQGTRLTVV.

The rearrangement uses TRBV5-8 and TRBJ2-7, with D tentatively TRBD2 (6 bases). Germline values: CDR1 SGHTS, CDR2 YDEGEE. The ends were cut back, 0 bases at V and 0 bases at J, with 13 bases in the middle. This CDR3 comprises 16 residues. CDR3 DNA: TGTGCCAGCAGCTTGGCCATCGGGAGCTACTCCTACGAGCAGTACTTC. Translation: CASSLAIGSYSYEQYF.

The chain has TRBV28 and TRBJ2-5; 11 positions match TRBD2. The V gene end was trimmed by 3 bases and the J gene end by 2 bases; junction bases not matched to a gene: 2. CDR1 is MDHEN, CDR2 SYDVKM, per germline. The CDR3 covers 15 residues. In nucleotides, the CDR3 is TGTGCCAGCAGTTTTTCTAGCGGGGGGCAAGAGACCCAGTACTTC. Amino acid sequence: CASSFSSGGQETQYF.

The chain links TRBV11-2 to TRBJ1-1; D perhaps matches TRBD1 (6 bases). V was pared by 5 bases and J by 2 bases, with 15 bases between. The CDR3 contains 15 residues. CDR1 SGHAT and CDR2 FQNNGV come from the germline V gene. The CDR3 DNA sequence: TGTGCCAGCAGCACCGGACAGAGCCAAAACACTGAAGCTTTCTTT. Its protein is CASSTGQSQNTEAFF.

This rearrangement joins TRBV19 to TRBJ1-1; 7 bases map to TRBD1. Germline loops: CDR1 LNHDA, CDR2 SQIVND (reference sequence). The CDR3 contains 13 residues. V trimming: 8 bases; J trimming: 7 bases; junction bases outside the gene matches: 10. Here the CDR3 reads CASQGGIGGEAFF. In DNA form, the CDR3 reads TGTGCCAGTCAAGGGGGCATAGGGGGTGAAGCTTTCTTT.

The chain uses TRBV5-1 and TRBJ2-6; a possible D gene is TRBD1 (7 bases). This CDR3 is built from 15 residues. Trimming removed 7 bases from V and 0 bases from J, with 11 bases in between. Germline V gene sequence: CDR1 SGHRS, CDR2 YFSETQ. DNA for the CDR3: TGCGCCAGCTACAGGGGAGGCTCTGGGGCCAACGTCCTGACTTTC. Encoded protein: CASYRGGSGANVLTF. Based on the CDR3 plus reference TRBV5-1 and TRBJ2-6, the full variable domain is KAGVTQTPRYLIKTRGQQVTLSCSPISGHRSVSWYQQTPGQGLQFLFEYFSETQRNKGNFPGRFSGRQFSNSRSEMNVSTLELGDSALYLCASYRGGSGANVLTFGAGSRLTVL.

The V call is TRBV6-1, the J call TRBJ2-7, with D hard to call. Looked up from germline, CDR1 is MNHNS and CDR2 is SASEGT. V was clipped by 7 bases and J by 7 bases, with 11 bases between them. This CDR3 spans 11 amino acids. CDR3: CASTRSEEQYF. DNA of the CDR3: TGTGCCAGCACCCGTTCGGAGGAGCAGTACTTC.

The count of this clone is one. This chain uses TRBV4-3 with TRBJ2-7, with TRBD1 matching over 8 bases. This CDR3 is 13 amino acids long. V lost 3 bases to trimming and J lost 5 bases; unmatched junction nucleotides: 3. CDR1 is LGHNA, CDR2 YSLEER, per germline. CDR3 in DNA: TGCGCCAGCAGCCATCCGGACAGGGACGAGCAGTACTTC. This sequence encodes CASSHPDRDEQYF.

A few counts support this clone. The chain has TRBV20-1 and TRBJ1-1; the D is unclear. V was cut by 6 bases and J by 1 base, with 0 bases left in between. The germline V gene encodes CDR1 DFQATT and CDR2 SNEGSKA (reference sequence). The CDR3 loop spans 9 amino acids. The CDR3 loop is CSANTEAFF. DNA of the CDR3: TGCAGTGCGAACACTGAAGCTTTCTTT.

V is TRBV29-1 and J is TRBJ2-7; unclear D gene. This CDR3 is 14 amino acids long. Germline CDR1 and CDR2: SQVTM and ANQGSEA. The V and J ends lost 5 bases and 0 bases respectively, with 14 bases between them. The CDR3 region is CSVRIGGNSYEQYF. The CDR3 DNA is TGCAGCGTTAGAATCGGCGGAAACTCCTACGAGCAGTACTTC.

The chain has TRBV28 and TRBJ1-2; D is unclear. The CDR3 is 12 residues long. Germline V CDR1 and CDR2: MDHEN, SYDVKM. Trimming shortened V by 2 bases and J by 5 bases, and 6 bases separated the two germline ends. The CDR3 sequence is CASSLIGYGYTF. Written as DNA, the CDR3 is TGTGCCAGCAGTTTAATAGGGTATGGCTACACCTTC.

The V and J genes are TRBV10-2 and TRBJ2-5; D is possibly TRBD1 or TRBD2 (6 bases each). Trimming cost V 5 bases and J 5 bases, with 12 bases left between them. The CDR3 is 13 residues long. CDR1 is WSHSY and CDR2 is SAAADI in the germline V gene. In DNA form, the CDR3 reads TGCGCCAGCAGTCGGGGGCAGGGGGAGACCCAGTACTTC. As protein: CASSRGQGETQYF.

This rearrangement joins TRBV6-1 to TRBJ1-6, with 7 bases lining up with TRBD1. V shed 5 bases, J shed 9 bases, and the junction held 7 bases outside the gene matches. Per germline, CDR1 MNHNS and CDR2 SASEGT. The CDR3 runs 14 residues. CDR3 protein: CASSSNRGSSPLHF. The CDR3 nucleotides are TGTGCCAGCAGTTCCAACAGGGGTTCTTCACCCCTCCACTTT.

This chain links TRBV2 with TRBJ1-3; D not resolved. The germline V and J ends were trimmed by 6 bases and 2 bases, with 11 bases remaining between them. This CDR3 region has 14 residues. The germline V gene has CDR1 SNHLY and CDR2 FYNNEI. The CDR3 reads CASRLGQTGNTIYF. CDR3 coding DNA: TGTGCCAGCAGACTCGGGCAGACTGGAAACACCATATATTTT.

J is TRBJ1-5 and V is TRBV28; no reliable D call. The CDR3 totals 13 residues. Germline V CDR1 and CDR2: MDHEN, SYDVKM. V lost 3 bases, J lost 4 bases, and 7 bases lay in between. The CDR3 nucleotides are TGTGCCAGCAGTTTGGAGGTGAATCAGCCCCAGCATTTT. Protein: CASSLEVNQPQHF.

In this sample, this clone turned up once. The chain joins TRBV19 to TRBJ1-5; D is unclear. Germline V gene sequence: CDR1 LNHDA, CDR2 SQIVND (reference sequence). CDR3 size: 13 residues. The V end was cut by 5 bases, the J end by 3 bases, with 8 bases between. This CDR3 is CASSAWDNQPQHF. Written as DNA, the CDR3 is TGTGCCAGTAGTGCATGGGACAATCAGCCCCAGCATTTT. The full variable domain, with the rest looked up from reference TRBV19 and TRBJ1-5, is DGGITQSPKYLFRKEGQNVTLSCEQNLNHDAMYWYRQDPGQGLRLIYYSQIVNDFQKGDIAEGYSVSREKKESFPLTVTSAQKNPTAFYLCASSAWDNQPQHFGDGTRLSIL.

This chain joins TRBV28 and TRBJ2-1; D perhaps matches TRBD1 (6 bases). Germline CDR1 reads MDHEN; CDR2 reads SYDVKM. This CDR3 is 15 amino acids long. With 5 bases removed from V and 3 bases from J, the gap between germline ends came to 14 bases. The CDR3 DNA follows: TGTGCCAGCAGTGGTCAGACAGGTTTCTACAATGAGCAGTTCTTC. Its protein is CASSGQTGFYNEQFF.

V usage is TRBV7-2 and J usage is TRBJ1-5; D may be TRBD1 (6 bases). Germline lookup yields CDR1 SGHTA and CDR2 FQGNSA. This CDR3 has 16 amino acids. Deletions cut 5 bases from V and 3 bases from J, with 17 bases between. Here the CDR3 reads CASSQETGPLNQPQHF. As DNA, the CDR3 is TGTGCCAGCAGCCAAGAAACAGGGCCCCTCAATCAGCCCCAGCATTTT.

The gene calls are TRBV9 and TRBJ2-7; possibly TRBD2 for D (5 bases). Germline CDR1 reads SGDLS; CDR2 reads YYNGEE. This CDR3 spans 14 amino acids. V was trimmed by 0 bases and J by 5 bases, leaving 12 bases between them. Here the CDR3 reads CASSVGGSSNEQYF. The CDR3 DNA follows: TGTGCCAGCAGCGTAGGAGGGAGCAGTAACGAGCAGTACTTC.

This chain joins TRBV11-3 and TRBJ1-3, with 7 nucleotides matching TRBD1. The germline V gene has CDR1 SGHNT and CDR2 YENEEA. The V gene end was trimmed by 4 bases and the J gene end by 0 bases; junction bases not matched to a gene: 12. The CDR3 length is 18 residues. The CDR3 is CASSYRDSRTRSGNTIYF. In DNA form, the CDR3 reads TGTGCCAGCAGCTACCGGGACAGCCGTACCCGCTCTGGAAACACCATATATTTT.

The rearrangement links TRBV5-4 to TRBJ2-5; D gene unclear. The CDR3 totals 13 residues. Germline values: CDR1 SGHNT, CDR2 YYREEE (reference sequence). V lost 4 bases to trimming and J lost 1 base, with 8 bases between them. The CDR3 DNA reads TGTGCCAGCAGCCGACGGTTCCAAGAGACCCAGTACTTC. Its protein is CASSRRFQETQYF.

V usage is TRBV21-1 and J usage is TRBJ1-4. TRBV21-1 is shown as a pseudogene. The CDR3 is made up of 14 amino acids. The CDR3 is CASSRPLGSEKLFF. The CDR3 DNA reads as TGTGCCAGCAGCCGACCCTTGGGGAGTGAAAAACTGTTTTTT.